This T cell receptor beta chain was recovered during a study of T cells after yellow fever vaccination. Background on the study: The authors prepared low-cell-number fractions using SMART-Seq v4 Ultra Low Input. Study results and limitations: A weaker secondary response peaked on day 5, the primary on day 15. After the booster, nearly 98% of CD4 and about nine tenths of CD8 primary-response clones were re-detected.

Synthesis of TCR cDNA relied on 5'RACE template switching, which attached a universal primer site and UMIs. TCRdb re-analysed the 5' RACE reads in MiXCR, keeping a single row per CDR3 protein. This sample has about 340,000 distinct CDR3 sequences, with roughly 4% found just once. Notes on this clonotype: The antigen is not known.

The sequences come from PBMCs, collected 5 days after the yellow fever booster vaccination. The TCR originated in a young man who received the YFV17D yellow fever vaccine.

The CDR3 protein is CASSTQGGTDTQYF. Here the CDR3 DNA reads TGCGCCAGCAGCACACAGGGGGGGACAGATACGCAGTATTTT. The chain links TRBV5-1 to TRBJ2-3; the D gene is possibly TRBD1 (8 bases). The CDR3 is made up of 14 amino acids. Trimming removed 4 bases at V and 3 bases at J, with 12 bases between. Germline values: CDR1 SGHRS, CDR2 YFSETQ.